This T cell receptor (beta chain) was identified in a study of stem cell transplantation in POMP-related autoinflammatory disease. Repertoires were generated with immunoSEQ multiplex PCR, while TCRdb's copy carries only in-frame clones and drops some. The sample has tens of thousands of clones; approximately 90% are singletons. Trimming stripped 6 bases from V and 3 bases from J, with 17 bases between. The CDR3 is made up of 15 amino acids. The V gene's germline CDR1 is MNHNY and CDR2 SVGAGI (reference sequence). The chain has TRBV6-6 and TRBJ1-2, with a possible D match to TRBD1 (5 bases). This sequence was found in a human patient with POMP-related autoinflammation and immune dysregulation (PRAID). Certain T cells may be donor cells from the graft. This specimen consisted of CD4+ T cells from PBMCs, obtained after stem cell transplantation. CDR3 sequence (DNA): TGTGCCAGCAGGGATTCCGGGACGGCGGACTATGGCTACACCTTC. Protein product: CASRDSGTADYGYTF.